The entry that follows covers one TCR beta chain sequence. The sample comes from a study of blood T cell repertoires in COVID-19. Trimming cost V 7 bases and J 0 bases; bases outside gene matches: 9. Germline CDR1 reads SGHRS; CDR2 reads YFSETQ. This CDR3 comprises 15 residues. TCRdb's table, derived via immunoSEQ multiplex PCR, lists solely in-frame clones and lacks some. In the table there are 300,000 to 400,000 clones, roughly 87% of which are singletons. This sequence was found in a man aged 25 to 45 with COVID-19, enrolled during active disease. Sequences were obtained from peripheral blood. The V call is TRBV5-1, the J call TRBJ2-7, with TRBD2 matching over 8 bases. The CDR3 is CASGWSAGGSYEQYF. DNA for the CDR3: TGCGCCAGCGGCTGGAGTGCGGGAGGCTCCTACGAGCAGTACTTC.